The clone carrying this T cell receptor (beta chain) is a singleton in its sample. The antigen remains unidentified. The entry originates in a study of cytomegalovirus exposure and HLA in healthy donors. Study as a whole: Early on, a data release was issued that held roughly 84 million unique TCRs from HLA-typed donors. The Caucasian-associated ancestry cluster held around 81% of roughly 370 genotyped donors. Study-wide points: A later analysis found common viral pathogens apparently linked to several of the most significant clusters. Productive status was seen about 90% or about 30% of the time for most TCR beta V segments in an earlier analysis.

Trimming at V came to 0 bases and at J to 5 bases, leaving 9 bases not matched to a gene. CDR3 length equals 18 residues. CDR1 and CDR2 (germline): SGHNT, YYREEE (reference sequence). The study ran its PCR with 60 Vbeta and 13 Jbeta primers. Repertoires were generated with immunoSEQ multiplex PCR, while TCRdb's copy carries only in-frame clones and drops some. In the table there are roughly 130,000 clones, around 73% of which are singletons. The chain carries TRBV5-4 and TRBJ2-7; TRBD2 aligns across 15 bases. The source of this sequence is a woman between 40 and 55 years old in good health and CMV-seronegative. The sample comprised PBMCs. For the CDR3, the DNA is TGTGCCAGCAGCTTGGGGCACCCGGGACTAGCGGGGGGCCACGAGCAGTACGTC. Its protein is CASSLGHPGLAGGHEQYV.